What follows are 21 T cell receptor beta chains derived from one specimen sequenced in a study of breast tumors, draining lymph nodes, adjacent tissues. Samples came from axillary lymph nodes draining the breast cancer. TCRdb redid the calling of the multiplex PCR reads with MiXCR, one entry per CDR3 protein. The sample has under 250,000 distinct CDR3 sequences, roughly 30% seen once. The sequenced material came from axillary lymph node tissue. The receptor source for this set is a female donor with breast cancer. Some clones in this sample may be carry-over from other donors' samples.

This clonotype was detected many times. The chain links TRBV7-9 to TRBJ2-1; TRBD1 aligns across 10 bases. The CDR3 sequence is 18 residues long. Germline CDR1 SEHNR, CDR2 FQNEAQ (reference sequence). With V trimmed by 4 bases and J by 9 bases, 18 bases remained unmatched. The CDR3 coding sequence is TGTGCCAGCAGCTCAGGGGGGCTACCGGGACAGGGGTGGTCTGAGCAGTTCTTC. Translation: CASSSGGLPGQGWSEQFF.

This clonotype was counted at least ten times. The CDR3 protein is CASSLPGDTYEQYF. In nucleotides, the CDR3 is TGTGCCAGCAGCTTACCAGGAGATACCTACGAGCAGTACTTC. This rearrangement joins TRBV7-9 to TRBJ2-7; D call uncertain. The V end lost 2 bases, the J end lost 2 bases, and 10 bases lay between the germline ends. Per the germline V gene, CDR1 is SEHNR and CDR2 is FQNEAQ (reference sequence). The CDR3 sequence is 14 residues long.

In this sample, this clonotype turned up a few times. A much larger clone differs by one base, so this may be a read error. The genes are TRBV11-3 and TRBJ2-7; tentatively, D is TRBD2 (5 bases). V lost 3 bases, J lost 1 base, and 10 bases lay in between. Germline loops: CDR1 SGHNT, CDR2 YENEEA. This CDR3 has 14 amino acids. CDR3 protein: CASSFLPGSYEQYF. CDR3 nucleotide sequence: TGTGCCAGCAGCTTCTTACCGGGGTCCTACGAGCAGTACTTC.

The sample holds many counts of this clonotype. V usage is TRBV5-6 and J usage is TRBJ2-2; D is possibly TRBD1 (5 bases). CDR3 length equals 18 residues. V lost 2 bases to trimming and J lost 8 bases, with 25 bases between them. Germline V lookup: CDR1 SGHDT, CDR2 YYEEEE. The CDR3 DNA sequence: TGTGCCAGCAGCTTTTCCCCCAACGTTGACAGTGATAGAGGGGAGCTGTTTTTT. Its protein is CASSFSPNVDSDRGELFF.

This chain uses TRBV10-3 with TRBJ2-5; TRBD2 matches at 16 bases. Germline CDR1 and CDR2: ENHRY and SYGVKD. The CDR3 length is 22 residues. Trimming took 8 bases from V and 5 from J; bases not matched to a gene: 26. The CDR3 DNA reads as TGTGCCATCCCCTTACCCTGCTGGGACACCGGGACTAGCGGGAGGGCCTCGGAGACCCAGTACTTC. Translating it yields CAIPLPCWDTGTSGRASETQYF.

A remark on this clonotype: With a much larger clone just one base away, this may be a read error. V usage is TRBV6-1 and J usage is TRBJ2-7; 12 bases match TRBD2. This CDR3 has 15 residues. Looked up from germline, CDR1 is MNHNS and CDR2 is SASEGT. The CDR3 sequence: CASSLSSGRDYVQYF. The DNA of the CDR3 is TGTGCCAGCAGTCTTTCTAGCGGGAGGGACTACGTGCAGTACTTC.

The CDR3 nucleotides read TGTGCAGCACCGAGGGGAGATACGCAGTATTTT. Protein: CAAPRGDTQYF. The chain couples TRBV7-3 to TRBJ2-3; D could derive from TRBD1 or TRBD2 (5 bases each). The CDR3 totals 11 residues. Germline CDR1 SGHTA, CDR2 FQGTGA.

The chain joins TRBV19 to TRBJ1-6; 9 bases align to TRBD1. V gave up 6 bases and J gave up 14 bases; unmatched junction bases: 14. Germline V gene lookup returns CDR1 LNHDA and CDR2 SQIVND (reference sequence). The CDR3 is 15 amino acids. CDR3 nucleotides: TGTGCCAGTAGCGTGGGGACAGGGCGGGGATCAGCCCTCCACTTT. Its protein product is CASSVGTGRGSALHF.

The CDR3 loop reads CARPRAREPMYNEQFF. DNA for the CDR3: TGTGCCAGGCCCAGGGCGCGGGAACCTATGTACAATGAGCAGTTCTTC. The rearrangement joins TRBV28 to TRBJ2-1; D perhaps matches TRBD2 (6 bases). V shed 9 bases and J shed 4 bases, with 22 bases lying between them. The CDR3 is 16 amino acids. CDR1 and CDR2 from the germline V gene are MDHEN and SYDVKM.

The sample holds many counts of this clonotype. The chain uses TRBV20-1 and TRBJ2-7, with D possibly matching TRBD2 (5 bases). This CDR3 region has 12 residues. CDR1 DFQATT and CDR2 SNEGSKA come from the germline V gene (reference sequence). The V end was cut by 5 bases, the J end by 4 bases, with 12 bases between. The CDR3 DNA is TGCAGTGCTGGCCAGACTAATTACGAGCAGTACTTC. Translated, it gives CSAGQTNYEQYF.

This clonotype has ten or more counts. The chain has TRBV18 and TRBJ2-7, with D possibly being TRBD2 (6 bases). V was trimmed by 1 base and J by 5 bases, leaving 12 bases between them. Germline assignment: CDR1 KGHSH and CDR2 LQKENI. This CDR3 region has 14 residues. The CDR3 DNA sequence: TGTGCCAGCTCACCACGGACTACCCAAGACGAGCAGTACTTC. Its protein is CASSPRTTQDEQYF.

This clonotype was detected many times. The chain carries TRBV12-3 or TRBV12-4 and TRBJ2-7, with D tentatively TRBD1 (5 bases). The ends were cut back, 1 base at V and 4 bases at J, with 8 bases in the middle. The CDR3 totals 13 residues. Here the CDR3 DNA reads TGTGCCAGCAGTTTAGGACAGTTATACGAGCAGTACTTC. This translates into CASSLGQLYEQYF.

This clonotype was counted at least ten times. The rearrangement joins TRBV24-1 to TRBJ1-2; possibly TRBD1 for D (6 bases). CDR3 length equals 17 residues. The germline gives CDR1 KGHDR, CDR2 SFDVKD. V gave up 4 bases and J gave up 0 bases, with 17 bases separating them. As DNA, the CDR3 is TGTGCCACCAGTGAAGGGGCACAGGGACGAGCTAACTATGGCTACACCTTC. Amino acid sequence: CATSEGAQGRANYGYTF.

The V gene is TRBV2, the J gene TRBJ2-7, with TRBD2 matching 9 bases. The V and J ends lost 7 bases and 4 bases, in that order; junction bases with no gene match: 11. The V gene's germline CDR1 is SNHLY and CDR2 FYNNEI. The CDR3 consists of 15 residues. The CDR3 sequence is CASTVSSGNIYEQYF. The CDR3 region has the DNA TGTGCCAGCACTGTCTCTAGCGGGAATATATACGAGCAGTACTTC.

This clonotype was detected ten times or more. The rearrangement joins TRBV30 to TRBJ2-1; 8 nucleotides agree with TRBD1. CDR3 length equals 13 residues. Germline assignment: CDR1 GTSNPN and CDR2 SVGIG (reference sequence). Trimming cost V 4 bases and J 6 bases; bases outside gene matches: 5. The CDR3 nucleotides read TGTGCCTGGATTAGCAGGGGGCTCAATGAGCAGTTCTTC. Translating it yields CAWISRGLNEQFF.

The chain employs TRBV2 and TRBJ1-5, with 8 bases that match TRBD1. V trimming: 6 bases; J trimming: 11 bases; junction bases outside the gene matches: 12. There are 14 residues in the CDR3. Germline V lookup: CDR1 SNHLY, CDR2 FYNNEI. This CDR3 is CASRLSGGVKTQHF. The CDR3 DNA is TGTGCCAGCAGGCTGTCAGGGGGCGTGAAGACCCAGCATTTT.

This clonotype appeared a few times. The V gene is TRBV6-2 or TRBV6-3, the J gene TRBJ2-7; a weak D match, TRBD2 (6 bases). Trimming took 5 bases from V and 5 from J, leaving 16 bases between them. The CDR3 is 14 amino acids. Germline V gives CDR1 MNHEY, CDR2 SVGEGT. The CDR3 protein is CASSLRLDFNEQYF. CDR3 nucleotide sequence: TGTGCCAGCAGTCTCCGACTAGACTTCAACGAGCAGTACTTC.

The table lists this clonotype with many counts. This chain uses TRBV10-3 with TRBJ1-4, with D perhaps matching TRBD1 (6 bases). CDR1 and CDR2 from the germline V gene are ENHRY and SYGVKD. With 2 bases removed from V and 7 bases from J, the gap between germline ends came to 11 bases. CDR3 length: 14 residues. CDR3 residues: CAISEEGVREKLFF. The CDR3 region has the DNA TGTGCCATCAGTGAGGAGGGGGTTCGTGAAAAACTGTTTTTT.

The chain couples TRBV19 to TRBJ1-1; no reliable D call. With 7 bases removed from V and 5 bases from J, the gap between germline ends came to 14 bases. Germline loops: CDR1 LNHDA, CDR2 SQIVND (reference sequence). The CDR3 covers 13 residues. The CDR3, as DNA: TGTGCCAGTACGAGCGGGGAGGAGACTGAAGCTTTCTTT. This codes for CASTSGEETEAFF.

This chain joins TRBV19 and TRBJ2-6, with TRBD1 as a possible D gene (6 bases). Germline CDR1 reads LNHDA; CDR2 reads SQIVND (reference sequence). V was clipped by 6 bases and J by 11 bases, with 14 bases between them. CDR3 length: 13 residues. DNA for the CDR3: TGTGCCAGTAGCTTACAGGGCGTCGACGTCCTGACTTTC. Its protein product is CASSLQGVDVLTF.

The chain is built from TRBV18 and TRBJ2-4, with TRBD2 matching 8 bases. Germline V gene data show CDR1 as KGHSH and CDR2 as LQKENI. J was trimmed by 9 bases and V by 6 bases; bases with no gene match: 10. This CDR3 region has 14 residues. Here the CDR3 reads CASSPGLGEVIQYF. Here the CDR3 DNA reads TGTGCCAGCTCCCCGGGACTAGGGGAGGTCATTCAGTACTTC. Based on the CDR3 plus reference TRBV18 and TRBJ2-4, the full variable domain is NAGVMQNPRHLVRRRGQEARLRCSPMKGHSHVYWYRQLPEEGLKFMVYLQKENIIDESGMPKERFSAEFPKEGPSILRIQQVVRGDSAAYFCASSPGLGEVIQYFGAGTRLSVL.